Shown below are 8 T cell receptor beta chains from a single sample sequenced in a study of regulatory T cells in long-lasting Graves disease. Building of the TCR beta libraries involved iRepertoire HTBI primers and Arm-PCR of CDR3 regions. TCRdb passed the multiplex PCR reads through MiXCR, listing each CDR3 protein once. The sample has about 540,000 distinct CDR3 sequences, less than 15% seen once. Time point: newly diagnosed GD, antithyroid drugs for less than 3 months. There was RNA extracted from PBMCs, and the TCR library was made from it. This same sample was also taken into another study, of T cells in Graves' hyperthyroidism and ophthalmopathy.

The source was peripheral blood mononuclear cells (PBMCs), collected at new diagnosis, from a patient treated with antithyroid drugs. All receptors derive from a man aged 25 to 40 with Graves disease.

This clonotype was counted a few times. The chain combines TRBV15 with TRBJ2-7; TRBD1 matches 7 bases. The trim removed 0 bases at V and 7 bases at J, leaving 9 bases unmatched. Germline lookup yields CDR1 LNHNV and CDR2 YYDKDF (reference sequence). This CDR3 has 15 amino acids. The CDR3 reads CATSREEGGSREQYF. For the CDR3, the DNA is TGTGCCACCAGCAGAGAAGAAGGGGGCTCCAGGGAGCAGTACTTC.

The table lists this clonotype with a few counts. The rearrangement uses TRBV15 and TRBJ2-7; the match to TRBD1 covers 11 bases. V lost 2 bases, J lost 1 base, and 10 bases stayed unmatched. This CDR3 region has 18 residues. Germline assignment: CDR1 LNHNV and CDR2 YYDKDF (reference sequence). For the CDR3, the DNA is TGTGCCACCAGCAGATCGTCCCCCGGGACAGGGGGATCCTACGAGCAGTACTTC. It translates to CATSRSSPGTGGSYEQYF. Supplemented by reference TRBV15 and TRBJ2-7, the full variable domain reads DAMVIQNPRYQVTQFGKPVTLSCSQTLNHNVMYWYQQKSSQAPKLLFHYYDKDFNNEADTPDNFQSRRPNTSFCFLDIRSPGLGDTAMYLCATSRSSPGTGGSYEQYFGPGTRLTVT.

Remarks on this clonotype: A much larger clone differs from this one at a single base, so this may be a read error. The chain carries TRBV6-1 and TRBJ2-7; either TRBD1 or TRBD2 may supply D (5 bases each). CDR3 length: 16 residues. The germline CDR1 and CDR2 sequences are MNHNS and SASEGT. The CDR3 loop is CAGSLFPGRSSYEQYF. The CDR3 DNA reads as TGTGCCGGCAGTCTATTCCCAGGGAGAAGCTCCTACGAGCAGTACTTC.

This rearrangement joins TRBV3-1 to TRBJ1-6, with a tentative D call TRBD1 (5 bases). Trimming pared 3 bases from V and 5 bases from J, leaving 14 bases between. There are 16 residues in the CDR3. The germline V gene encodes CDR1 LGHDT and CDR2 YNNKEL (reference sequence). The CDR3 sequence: CASSHAGAQNNSPLHF. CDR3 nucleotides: TGTGCCAGCAGCCATGCCGGGGCCCAAAATAATTCACCCCTCCACTTT.

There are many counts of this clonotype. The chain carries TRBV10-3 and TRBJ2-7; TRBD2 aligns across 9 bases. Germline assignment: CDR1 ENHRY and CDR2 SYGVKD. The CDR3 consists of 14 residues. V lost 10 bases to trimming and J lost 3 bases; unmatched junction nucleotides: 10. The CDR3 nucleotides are TGTGCCACCACTTCGAGCGGGAGGATCTACGAGCAGTACTTC. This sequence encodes CATTSSGRIYEQYF.

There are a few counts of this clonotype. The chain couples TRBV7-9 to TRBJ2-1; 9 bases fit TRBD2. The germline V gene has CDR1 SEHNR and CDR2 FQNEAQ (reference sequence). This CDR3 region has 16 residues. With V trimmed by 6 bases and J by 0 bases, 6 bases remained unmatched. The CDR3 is CASRAGGPRSYNEQFF. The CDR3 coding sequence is TGTGCCAGCAGGGCGGGAGGGCCCCGCTCCTACAATGAGCAGTTCTTC.

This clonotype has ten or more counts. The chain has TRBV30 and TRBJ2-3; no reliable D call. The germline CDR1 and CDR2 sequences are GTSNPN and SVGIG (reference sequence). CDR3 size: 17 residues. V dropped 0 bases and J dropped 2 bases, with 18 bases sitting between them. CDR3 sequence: CAWSVGFFSTHTDTQYF. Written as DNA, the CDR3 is TGTGCCTGGAGTGTAGGATTCTTCTCCACCCACACAGATACGCAGTATTTT.

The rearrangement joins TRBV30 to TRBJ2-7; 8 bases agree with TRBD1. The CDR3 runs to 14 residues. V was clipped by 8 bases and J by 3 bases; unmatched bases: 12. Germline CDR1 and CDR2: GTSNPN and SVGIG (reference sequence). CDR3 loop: CAGKRLTGGYEQYF. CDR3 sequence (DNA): TGTGCCGGGAAAAGGCTTACAGGGGGCTACGAGCAGTACTTC.